This T cell receptor beta chain was sequenced during a study of neurological immune-mediated disorders. Described time point: technical triplicate 1. This CDR3 spans 15 amino acids. Trimming removed 7 bases at V and 6 bases at J, with 19 bases between. From germline, CDR1 is MNHNY and CDR2 SVGAGI (reference sequence). TCRdb analysed the 5' RACE reads with MiXCR anew, one entry per CDR3 protein. The sample lists approximately 23,000 distinct CDR3 sequences; around 13% were seen once. This clonotype was recorded at least ten times. Sequenced material: CD4+ T cells from blood. The chain combines TRBV6-6 with TRBJ1-5; D call uncertain. The receptor was isolated from a female donor with HTLV-1-associated myelopathy (HAM/TSP). The CDR3 nucleotides are TGTGCCAGCACGGGCAGTGCTTCGGTGGCTCAGCCCCAGCATTTT. It translates to CASTGSASVAQPQHF.